These 26 T cell receptor beta chains came from one sample sequenced in a study of blood T cell repertoires in COVID-19. Profiling relied on immunoSEQ multiplex PCR, and the TCRdb table lists in-frame clones only, not all of them. This table holds approximately 170,000 clones, 80% to 90% found once. The sequenced sample was peripheral blood. The source is a woman aged 80 or older with acute or convalescent COVID-19.

This clone appeared once. This sequence joins TRBV19 and TRBJ2-7; D call uncertain. CDR1 and CDR2 (germline): LNHDA, SQIVND (reference sequence). Trimming cost V 1 base and J 3 bases, with 16 bases left between them. The CDR3 spans 16 residues. CDR3 sequence: CASSIVRNSPYYEQYF. The CDR3 nucleotides are TGTGCCAGTAGTATAGTCCGGAACAGCCCTTACTACGAGCAGTACTTC.

This chain links TRBV5-1 with TRBJ2-1; 9 bases agree with TRBD2. CDR3 length equals 19 residues. The junction had 16 bases not matched to a gene; V was cut back by 4 bases and J by 2 bases. The germline V gene has CDR1 SGHRS and CDR2 YFSETQ. The CDR3 DNA reads TGCGCCAGCAGCCTATCCGGGACTAGCTGGTCAACCCCCTACAATGAGCAGTTCTTC. This translates into CASSLSGTSWSTPYNEQFF.

This sequence joins TRBV28 and TRBJ2-7, with TRBD1 matching over 8 bases. Germline CDR1 and CDR2: MDHEN and SYDVKM. Trimming cost V 6 bases and J 5 bases; bases outside gene matches: 15. There are 16 residues in the CDR3. The CDR3, as DNA: TGTGCCAGCAGAATACCTAGGACAGGGAACAGGGACGAGCAGTACTTC. Translated: CASRIPRTGNRDEQYF. Full variable domain (outside the CDR3, taken from reference TRBV28 and TRBJ2-7): DVKVTQSSRYLVKRTGEKVFLECVQDMDHENMFWYRQDPGLGLRLIYFSYDVKMKEKGDIPEGYSVSREKKERFSLILESASTNQTSMYLCASRIPRTGNRDEQYFGPGTRLTVT.

This chain connects TRBV19 to TRBJ2-1; 10 bases map to TRBD2. Germline CDR1 and CDR2: LNHDA and SQIVND (reference sequence). CDR3 length: 16 residues. V dropped 4 bases and J dropped 4; count of bases not matched to a gene: 7. CDR3 DNA: TGTGCCAGTAGTACCAGCGGACTAGCGGATTACAATGAGCAGTTCTTC. The encoded protein is CASSTSGLADYNEQFF.

The chain recombines TRBV30 with TRBJ1-2, with D perhaps matching TRBD1 (6 bases). The germline gives CDR1 GTSNPN, CDR2 SVGIG (reference sequence). The CDR3 is 14 amino acids. V gave up 3 bases and J gave up 0 bases, with 11 bases separating them. The CDR3 here is CAWRFGTTNYGYTF. The CDR3 nucleotides read TGTGCCTGGAGGTTTGGGACAACTAACTATGGCTACACCTTC.

This clone was seen ten or more times. The chain recombines TRBV4-1 with TRBJ2-5, with TRBD2 matching 13 bases. The CDR3 has 20 residues. Germline V CDR1 and CDR2: MGHRA, YSYEKL. The ends lost 0 bases at V and 4 bases at J; junction bases unmatched: 14. The CDR3 DNA sequence: TGCGCCAGCAGCCAAGATAGAGGGGAACTAGCGGGGGGGCCACGAGAGACCCAGTACTTC. It specifies CASSQDRGELAGGPRETQYF.

CDR3: CASSQEGSGGGLFF. DNA for the CDR3: TGTGCCAGCAGCCAAGAGGGCTCAGGTGGAGGACTGTTTTTT. V is TRBV6-5 and J is TRBJ1-4, with D hard to call. The V end was cut by 6 bases, the J end by 13 bases, with 21 bases between. Germline V gene data show CDR1 as MNHEY and CDR2 as SVGAGI. This CDR3 region has 14 residues.

The rearrangement links TRBV14 to TRBJ1-1; a weak D match, TRBD1 (6 bases). This CDR3 region has 17 residues. CDR1 and CDR2 (germline): SGHDN, FVKESK. Trimming pared 1 base from V and 6 bases from J, leaving 21 bases between. This CDR3 reads CASSQGRTLKGVAEAFF. The CDR3 nucleotides are TGTGCCAGCAGCCAAGGGAGAACCCTGAAGGGGGTGGCTGAAGCTTTCTTT.

The CDR3 DNA follows: TGTGCCAGCAGTGTCCTAGCGGGGAACACCGGGGAGCTGTTTTTT. This gives the protein CASSVLAGNTGELFF. The chain couples TRBV27 to TRBJ2-2; 8 bases fit TRBD2. The CDR3 has 15 residues. Per germline, CDR1 MNHEY and CDR2 SMNVEV (reference sequence). V gave up 5 bases and J gave up 1 base; unmatched junction bases: 3.

This clone was found once. The chain employs TRBV27 and TRBJ1-1; D is undetermined. V was clipped by 5 bases and J by 4 bases, with 11 bases between them. The length of the CDR3 is 13 residues. CDR1 and CDR2 (germline): MNHEY, SMNVEV (reference sequence). Here the CDR3 DNA reads TGTGCCAGCAGTGACTCCCCTTTCACTGAAGCTTTCTTT. It specifies CASSDSPFTEAFF.

The chain uses TRBV4-3 and TRBJ1-2, with 8 bases matching TRBD1. The V segment lost 3 bases and the J segment 2 bases; nucleotides outside the gene matches: 8. The CDR3 spans 16 residues. The germline gives CDR1 LGHNA, CDR2 YSLEER. CDR3: CASSHQTGVKNYGYTF. CDR3 nucleotide sequence: TGCGCCAGCAGCCACCAGACAGGGGTTAAGAACTATGGCTACACCTTC.

The CDR3 DNA sequence: TGTGCCATCAGTGACCGGGATACCGGGGAGCTGTTTTTT. This translates into CAISDRDTGELFF. This chain connects TRBV10-3 to TRBJ2-2; D is possibly TRBD2 (5 bases). Trimming shortened V by 3 bases and J by 5 bases, and 7 bases separated the two germline ends. CDR3 length: 13 amino acids. Germline assignment: CDR1 ENHRY and CDR2 SYGVKD.

J is TRBJ2-3 and V is TRBV7-2, with 12 bases matching TRBD2. V trimming: 1 base; J trimming: 3 bases; junction bases outside the gene matches: 5. This CDR3 spans 17 amino acids. Germline V gene sequence: CDR1 SGHTA, CDR2 FQGNSA. CDR3 nucleotides: TGTGCCAGCAGCTTAGGGCCCCTAGCGGGGGGGACAGATACGCAGTATTTT. Translated, it gives CASSLGPLAGGTDTQYF. Looking up the rest from reference TRBV7-2 and TRBJ2-3 gives the full variable domain: GAGVSQSPSNKVTEKGKDVELRCDPISGHTALYWYRQSLGQGLEFLIYFQGNSAPDKSGLPSDRFSAERTGGSVSTLTIQRTQQEDSAVYLCASSLGPLAGGTDTQYFGPGTRLTVL.

The rearrangement uses TRBV2 and TRBJ2-7, with D possibly being TRBD1 (7 bases). Trimming cost V 8 bases and J 4 bases, with 12 bases left between them. The CDR3 extends over 12 amino acids. Germline values: CDR1 SNHLY, CDR2 FYNNEI. The CDR3 DNA is TGTGCCAGCGCGGGACAGTTATACGAGCAGTACTTC. This translates into CASAGQLYEQYF.

The chain employs TRBV28 and TRBJ2-7, with 7 bases aligning to TRBD2. This CDR3 contains 14 residues. The ends lost 6 bases at V and 5 bases at J; junction bases unmatched: 10. Germline V lookup: CDR1 MDHEN, CDR2 SYDVKM. The CDR3 loop reads CASREEGGPNEQYF. CDR3 nucleotides: TGTGCCAGCAGGGAAGAGGGAGGGCCTAACGAGCAGTACTTC. Variable domain in full (rest from reference TRBV28 and TRBJ2-7): DVKVTQSSRYLVKRTGEKVFLECVQDMDHENMFWYRQDPGLGLRLIYFSYDVKMKEKGDIPEGYSVSREKKERFSLILESASTNQTSMYLCASREEGGPNEQYFGPGTRLTVT.

As DNA, the CDR3 is TGTGCCAGCAGTCCATCGACGACAGAGCAGTACTTC. It codes for CASSPSTTEQYF. V and J are TRBV28 and TRBJ2-7, with D hard to call. CDR1 and CDR2 (germline): MDHEN, SYDVKM. V shed 5 bases and J shed 7 bases, with 12 bases lying between them. This CDR3 comprises 12 residues.

The rearrangement joins TRBV13 to TRBJ2-3; 11 positions match TRBD2. The germline V gene encodes CDR1 PRHDT and CDR2 FYEKMQ (reference sequence). Unmatched junction bases numbered 4, after V lost 2 bases and J lost 0 bases. The CDR3 contains 17 residues. The CDR3 loop reads CASSLLLAGGSTDTQYF. CDR3 in DNA: TGTGCCAGCAGCTTACTGCTAGCGGGGGGCAGCACAGATACGCAGTATTTT.

The V call is TRBV4-1, the J call TRBJ2-7; the D is unclear. Per germline, CDR1 MGHRA and CDR2 YSYEKL. The CDR3 is 16 amino acids. V was clipped by 1 base and J by 0 bases, with 13 bases between them. The CDR3 nucleotides read TGCGCCAGCAGCCAAGCCCTTTCGAGTGGCTCCTACGAGCAGTACTTC. This gives the protein CASSQALSSGSYEQYF.

The V and J genes are TRBV3-1 (or the pseudogene TRBV3-2) and TRBJ2-5, with D tentatively TRBD2 (6 bases). V dropped 3 bases and J dropped 6 bases, with 11 bases sitting between them. Germline CDR1 LGHDT, CDR2 YNNKEL (reference sequence). This CDR3 spans 13 amino acids. CDR3 protein: CASSHGGIKTQYF. In DNA, the CDR3 is TGTGCCAGCAGCCATGGCGGGATTAAGACCCAGTACTTC.

The J gene is TRBJ2-5, the V gene TRBV29-1; 7 bases fit TRBD2. The CDR3 sequence is 14 residues long. Germline V gene lookup returns CDR1 SQVTM and CDR2 ANQGSEA. The trim removed 4 bases at V and 4 bases at J, leaving 9 bases unmatched. The CDR3 reads CSVGQRGQVETQYF. CDR3 nucleotides: TGCAGCGTTGGGCAGCGGGGCCAAGTAGAGACCCAGTACTTC.

V is TRBV18 and J is TRBJ2-7; TRBD1 might be the D (5 bases). Germline CDR1 KGHSH, CDR2 LQKENI. The CDR3 is made up of 13 amino acids. V lost 3 bases and J 5 bases, leaving 11 bases between the germline ends. CDR3 in DNA: TGTGCCAGCTCACCTGGACAATCCAACGAGCAGTACTTC. As protein: CASSPGQSNEQYF.

This clone has just a few counts. The V gene is TRBV6-1, the J gene TRBJ1-5, with D unclear. The ends were cut back, 0 bases at V and 4 bases at J, with 16 bases in the middle. The CDR3 is made up of 17 amino acids. CDR1 is MNHNS, CDR2 SASEGT, per germline. Here the CDR3 reads CASSEAGVVTLNQPQHF. In nucleotides, the CDR3 is TGTGCCAGCAGTGAAGCAGGAGTGGTCACCTTAAATCAGCCCCAGCATTTT.

The chain employs TRBV28 and TRBJ1-5, with a tentative D call TRBD1 (5 bases). Germline values: CDR1 MDHEN, CDR2 SYDVKM. The ends were cut back, 8 bases at V and 11 bases at J, with 13 bases in the middle. The CDR3 consists of 11 residues. The CDR3 is CASSSGTTQHF. CDR3 sequence (DNA): TGTGCCAGCTCGTCCGGGACTACCCAGCATTTT.

The chain has TRBV19 and TRBJ2-5; 7 bases fit TRBD2. Per germline, CDR1 LNHDA and CDR2 SQIVND (reference sequence). V lost 4 bases to trimming and J lost 2 bases; unmatched junction nucleotides: 4. The CDR3 loop spans 14 amino acids. CDR3 amino acids: CASSTWGGQETQYF. DNA of the CDR3: TGTGCCAGTAGTACGTGGGGGGGGCAAGAGACCCAGTACTTC.

The chain joins TRBV5-1 to TRBJ2-7; 7 bases fit TRBD1. CDR1 and CDR2 from the germline V gene are SGHRS and YFSETQ. The CDR3 spans 14 residues. The V gene end was trimmed by 0 bases and the J gene end by 3 bases; junction bases not matched to a gene: 3. The chain's CDR3 is CASSLAGTDYEQYF. The CDR3 DNA sequence: TGCGCCAGCAGCTTGGCCGGGACAGACTACGAGCAGTACTTC.

This clone was found a few times. Other nucleotide sequences from this sample produce the same CDR3. The chain employs TRBV5-5 and TRBJ1-1, with TRBD1 matching 7 bases. Germline CDR1 SGHKS, CDR2 YYEKEE (reference sequence). CDR3 length: 16 residues. Trimming removed 0 bases from V and 2 bases from J; junction bases left unmatched: 7. Here the CDR3 reads CASSLVGDRVNTEAFF. CDR3 bases: TGTGCCAGCAGCTTGGTAGGAGACAGGGTAAACACTGAAGCTTTCTTT.